The 18 T cell receptor beta chains reported below all come from one sample, sequenced in a study of blood T cell repertoires in COVID-19. Profiling relied on immunoSEQ multiplex PCR, and the TCRdb table lists in-frame clones only, not all of them. The sample shows hundreds of thousands of clones, nearly 90% of them seen only once. The sample was PBMCs or T cells enriched from blood (not recorded which). These receptors originate from a man in his thirties or forties who had been exposed to COVID-19.

The chain links TRBV27 to TRBJ1-2, with D perhaps matching TRBD1 (6 bases). The V and J ends lost 6 bases and 4 bases respectively, with 18 bases between them. This CDR3 has 15 amino acids. Germline V lookup: CDR1 MNHEY, CDR2 SMNVEV (reference sequence). The DNA for the CDR3 is TGTGCCAGCAGCCTAAACCCCGGGACACCCTATGGCTACACCTTC. Translation: CASSLNPGTPYGYTF.

This chain uses TRBV19 with TRBJ2-2; 8 bases fit TRBD1. Germline loops: CDR1 LNHDA, CDR2 SQIVND (reference sequence). There are 16 residues in the CDR3. J gave up 4 bases and V 7 bases, and 11 bases lay outside the gene matches. The CDR3 reads CASMSSGTGGTGELFF. CDR3 DNA sequence: TGTGCCAGTATGAGTAGTGGGACAGGAGGCACCGGGGAGCTGTTTTTT.

V and J are TRBV10-2 and TRBJ1-3; D unresolved. There are 13 residues in the CDR3. The V end lost 10 bases, the J end lost 0 bases, and 10 bases lay between the germline ends. The germline V gene encodes CDR1 WSHSY and CDR2 SAAADI. The DNA for the CDR3 is TGCGCCACAAGACTTGACTCTGGAAACACCATATATTTT. Its protein is CATRLDSGNTIYF.

The chain carries TRBV5-8 and TRBJ2-1; 7 nucleotides align to TRBD1. From germline, CDR1 is SGHTS and CDR2 YDEGEE. The trim removed 4 bases at V and 0 bases at J, leaving 4 bases unmatched. The CDR3 sequence is 15 residues long. In DNA form, the CDR3 reads TGTGCCAGCAGCCAGGGACAGAGCTCCTACAATGAGCAGTTCTTC. It yields the protein CASSQGQSSYNEQFF.

The rearrangement uses TRBV3-1 (or the pseudogene TRBV3-2) and TRBJ2-5; D possibly corresponds to TRBD2 (6 bases). V shed 3 bases and J shed 2 bases, with 19 bases lying between them. Germline CDR1 reads LGHDT; CDR2 reads YNNKEL (reference sequence). The CDR3 covers 17 residues. The CDR3 DNA reads TGTGCCAGCAGCCAGCTCTTTCGGCGGGGTGGGCAAGAGACCCAGTACTTC. Its translation: CASSQLFRRGGQETQYF.

The chain recombines TRBV12-2 with TRBJ1-1; the DNA was not used to check the table's D call, TRBD1. TRBV12-2 is annotated as a pseudogene. This CDR3 has 12 residues. The CDR3 DNA sequence: TGTGCAAGTCGCTCCATACAGTTCCGAGCTTTCTTT. Its protein product is CASRSIQFRAFF.

The chain uses TRBV5-6 and TRBJ2-5; 10 bases align to TRBD2. Germline CDR1 SGHDT, CDR2 YYEEEE. V gave up 3 bases and J gave up 5 bases; unmatched junction bases: 7. The CDR3 is 15 residues long. The CDR3 DNA reads as TGTGCCAGCAGCTCTTATCGGACTAGCGGCGAGACCCAGTACTTC. Protein: CASSSYRTSGETQYF. Supplemented by reference TRBV5-6 and TRBJ2-5, the full variable domain reads DAGVTQSPTHLIKTRGQQVTLRCSPKSGHDTVSWYQQALGQGPQFIFQYYEEEERQRGNFPDRFSGHQFPNYSSELNVNALLLGDSALYLCASSSYRTSGETQYFGPGTRLLVL.

This chain uses TRBV5-1 with TRBJ1-2; D call uncertain. Trimming cost V 0 bases and J 3 bases, with 9 bases left between them. The CDR3 totals 14 residues. The germline V gene encodes CDR1 SGHRS and CDR2 YFSETQ. As DNA, the CDR3 is TGCGCCAGCAGCTTGGGGCCCGACTACTATGGCTACACCTTC. Protein sequence: CASSLGPDYYGYTF.

This sequence joins TRBV6-5 and TRBJ2-7; D might be TRBD1 (6 bases). The V and J ends lost 10 bases and 1 base respectively, with 11 bases between them. This CDR3 has 12 residues. Germline assignment: CDR1 MNHEY and CDR2 SVGAGI. CDR3 loop: CATRTESYEQYF. The CDR3 DNA sequence: TGTGCCACCAGGACAGAATCCTACGAGCAGTACTTC.

The chain has TRBV5-1 and TRBJ1-2, with D possibly TRBD1 on 5 matching bases. This CDR3 has 13 amino acids. V shed 3 bases and J shed 3 bases, with 9 bases lying between them. Germline values: CDR1 SGHRS, CDR2 YFSETQ. The CDR3 loop is CASSSVTDYGYTF. The CDR3 DNA follows: TGCGCCAGCAGCTCCGTGACAGACTATGGCTACACCTTC.

The chain carries TRBV19 and TRBJ2-1; possibly TRBD1 for D (6 bases). V gave up 7 bases and J gave up 0 bases, with 13 bases separating them. The CDR3 totals 15 residues. Germline V CDR1 and CDR2: LNHDA, SQIVND (reference sequence). The CDR3 region is CASTPSGASYNEQFF. The CDR3 nucleotides are TGTGCCAGTACCCCCTCAGGGGCCTCCTACAATGAGCAGTTCTTC.

The V and J genes are TRBV6-5 and TRBJ1-5, with 7 positions matching TRBD1. The V gene end was trimmed by 6 bases and the J gene end by 3 bases; junction bases not matched to a gene: 8. Germline assignment: CDR1 MNHEY and CDR2 SVGAGI. There are 15 residues in the CDR3. The CDR3 bases are TGTGCCAGCAGGCCAACAGGGGCGGTCAATCAGCCCCAGCATTTT. Its translation is CASRPTGAVNQPQHF.

This clone was observed a handful of times. The V gene is TRBV19, the J gene TRBJ2-3; D is possibly TRBD2 (5 bases). Germline assignment: CDR1 LNHDA and CDR2 SQIVND (reference sequence). The CDR3 is 16 residues long. The V end lost 8 bases, the J end lost 2 bases, and 20 bases lay between the germline ends. CDR3 sequence (DNA): TGTGCCAGTCGATTAACTGGGCGGGCCCTCACAGATACGCAGTATTTT. It encodes CASRLTGRALTDTQYF. Supplemented by reference TRBV19 and TRBJ2-3, the full variable domain reads DGGITQSPKYLFRKEGQNVTLSCEQNLNHDAMYWYRQDPGQGLRLIYYSQIVNDFQKGDIAEGYSVSREKKESFPLTVTSAQKNPTAFYLCASRLTGRALTDTQYFGPGTRLTVL.

V is TRBV29-1 and J is TRBJ1-2; 7 bases agree with TRBD1. Trimming took 6 bases from V and 6 from J; bases not matched to a gene: 13. The CDR3 sequence is 14 residues long. In germline, CDR1 is SQVTM, CDR2 ANQGSEA. CDR3 region: CSVQSLDRLNGYTF. The CDR3 DNA is TGCAGCGTCCAATCCCTGGACAGGCTAAATGGCTACACCTTC.

This clone showed up just once. V gene TRBV4-3 combines with J gene TRBJ1-1; D gene uncertain. Germline V gene data show CDR1 as LGHNA and CDR2 as YSLEER. This CDR3 contains 14 residues. Trimming removed 0 bases from V and 7 bases from J, with 12 bases in between. This chain's CDR3 is CASSQEDRGVEAFF. The DNA of the CDR3 is TGCGCCAGCAGCCAAGAGGACCGGGGTGTTGAAGCTTTCTTT.

The chain links TRBV4-2 to TRBJ1-2, with a tentative D call TRBD1 (6 bases). The CDR3 covers 15 residues. CDR1 LGHNA and CDR2 YNFKEQ come from the germline V gene. V was pared by 3 bases and J by 4 bases, with 15 bases between. The CDR3 bases are TGTGCCAGCAGCCAGGAGAATCAGGGGCCCTATGGCTACACCTTC. Its translation: CASSQENQGPYGYTF.

This chain uses TRBV14 with TRBJ2-1, with TRBD2 identical over 9 bases. J gave up 8 bases and V 4 bases, and 12 bases lay outside the gene matches. The CDR3 is 16 amino acids. The V gene's germline CDR1 is SGHDN and CDR2 FVKESK. Written as DNA, the CDR3 is TGTGCCAGCAGCCTCGCGGGAGGGGGCGCTTTGGATGAGCAGTTCTTC. As protein: CASSLAGGGALDEQFF.

J is TRBJ2-2 and V is TRBV18; no clear D gene. This CDR3 region has 12 residues. Trimming stripped 2 bases from V and 8 bases from J, with 6 bases between. Germline CDR1 is KGHSH and CDR2 is LQKENI. This chain's CDR3 is CASSPRAGELFF. The DNA of the CDR3 is TGTGCCAGCTCACCAAGAGCAGGGGAGCTGTTTTTT.